Below are 17 T cell receptor beta chains sequenced from a single sample in a study of blood T cells in healthy people across ages. It was with a sample-barcoded 5' primer and a J-beta primer mix that a second PCR of roughly 6 to 12 cycles was run. One entry per CDR3 protein results from TCRdb running MiXCR on the 5' RACE reads. The table records nearly 800,000 distinct CDR3 sequences, just under 25% of them present only once. These data were also filed under a second study, of T cells of mothers and their children.

The specimen was blood. These TCRs come from a boy under 18 in good health.

J is TRBJ1-4 and V is TRBV7-9; possibly TRBD1 for D (5 bases). The V gene's germline CDR1 is SEHNR and CDR2 FQNEAQ (reference sequence). The CDR3 contains 15 residues. Trimming left V 1 base short and J 2 bases short, with 8 bases between. The CDR3 loop reads CASSLEQATNEKLFF. The CDR3, as DNA: TGTGCCAGCAGCTTAGAACAGGCGACTAATGAAAAACTGTTTTTT.

This rearrangement joins TRBV5-1 to TRBJ2-1; possible D gene TRBD2, 6 bases. The V and J ends lost 3 bases and 7 bases respectively, with 17 bases between them. Germline-derived CDR1 and CDR2 are SGHRS and YFSETQ. The CDR3 has 15 amino acids. Written as DNA, the CDR3 is TGCGCCAGCAGCTGGACTAACTTTGGGGTAAATGAGCAGTTCTTC. It yields the protein CASSWTNFGVNEQFF.

The rearrangement links TRBV20-1 to TRBJ2-4; D is perhaps TRBD1 or TRBD2 (6 bases each). Looked up from germline, CDR1 is DFQATT and CDR2 is SNEGSKA (reference sequence). CDR3 length: 17 residues. Trimming took 1 base from V and 6 from J, leaving 22 bases between them. The chain's CDR3 is CSARVVWGAVNRNIQYF. CDR3 nucleotides: TGCAGTGCTAGAGTGGTCTGGGGGGCGGTTAATAGAAACATTCAGTACTTC.

J is TRBJ2-6 and V is TRBV5-6; D perhaps matches TRBD2 (6 bases). Germline CDR1 reads SGHDT; CDR2 reads YYEEEE. V lost 4 bases to trimming and J lost 4 bases, with 27 bases between them. The CDR3 spans 20 residues. This CDR3 is CASSDAAVRKGTSGANVLTF. The CDR3 bases are TGTGCCAGCAGCGACGCTGCGGTCCGAAAAGGGACTTCAGGGGCCAACGTCCTGACTTTC.

This clonotype has just a few counts. The rearrangement uses TRBV20-1 and TRBJ2-5; D tentatively reads TRBD1 or TRBD2 (5 bases each). Germline values: CDR1 DFQATT, CDR2 SNEGSKA (reference sequence). The CDR3 runs to 14 residues. V was pared by 0 bases and J by 4 bases, with 12 bases between. CDR3 region: CSARDRGALETQYF. In DNA, the CDR3 is TGCAGTGCTAGAGATAGGGGAGCCTTAGAGACCCAGTACTTC.

This clonotype came up a few times. For the CDR3, the DNA is TGCAGTGCTAGAGATACCCCGGACAGGCCCCGCGGGACCCAGTACTTC. Translated: CSARDTPDRPRGTQYF. This chain links TRBV20-1 with TRBJ2-5; TRBD1 agrees at 7 bases. Trimming removed 0 bases from V and 7 bases from J; junction bases left unmatched: 14. Germline CDR1 and CDR2: DFQATT and SNEGSKA (reference sequence). This CDR3 has 16 residues.

Notes on this clonotype: The junction differs from germline at one of its ends, possibly a read error. The rearrangement links TRBV7-9 to TRBJ2-3; the D gene is possibly TRBD2 (5 bases). CDR1 and CDR2 (germline): SEHNR, FQNEAQ (reference sequence). The CDR3 extends over 15 amino acids. The CDR3 region has the DNA TGTGCCAGCAGCTTAGTTTTGGCAACTAGGGAGACCCAGTACTTT. Protein sequence: CASSLVLATRETQYF. Full variable domain (remainder filled in from reference TRBV7-9 and TRBJ2-3): DTGVSQNPRHKITKRGQNVTFRCDPISEHNRLYWYRQTLGQGPEFLTYFQNEAQLEKSRLLSDRFSAERPKGSFSTLEIQRTEQGDSAMYLCASSLVLATRETQYFGPGTRLTVL.

The chain has TRBV9 and TRBJ2-7; 7 positions agree with TRBD1. Germline CDR1 reads SGDLS; CDR2 reads YYNGEE. This CDR3 is 15 amino acids long. With V trimmed by 4 bases and J by 3 bases, 10 bases remained unmatched. Written as DNA, the CDR3 is TGTGCCAGCAGCCTTCAACAGGGGCCGATCTACGAGCAGTACTTC. Protein sequence: CASSLQQGPIYEQYF.

The CDR3 nucleotides are TGCGCCAGCAGCCAAGATACAGGGCAGGGGACAGGCTCACCCCTCCACTTT. This translates into CASSQDTGQGTGSPLHF. This chain joins TRBV4-3 and TRBJ1-6, with TRBD1 matching 8 bases. Germline V lookup: CDR1 LGHNA, CDR2 YSLEER. The CDR3 totals 17 residues. Trimming at V came to 0 bases and at J to 10 bases, leaving 11 bases not matched to a gene.

This chain uses TRBV6-5 with TRBJ1-1; TRBD1 agrees at 7 bases. The CDR3 is made up of 16 amino acids. V lost 4 bases to trimming and J lost 4 bases; unmatched junction nucleotides: 12. From germline, CDR1 is MNHEY and CDR2 SVGAGI. The CDR3 sequence is CASSFRQGRWSTEAFF. The CDR3 DNA is TGTGCCAGCAGTTTTCGACAGGGCAGGTGGAGCACTGAAGCTTTCTTT.

The gene calls are TRBV11-2 and TRBJ2-1, with D perhaps TRBD1 (5 bases). The CDR3 totals 14 residues. The germline V gene has CDR1 SGHAT and CDR2 FQNNGV. The V end was cut by 5 bases, the J end by 4 bases, with 12 bases between. The CDR3 loop is CASSQTDTYNEQFF. CDR3 bases: TGTGCCAGCAGCCAAACGGACACGTACAATGAGCAGTTCTTC.

There are a few counts of this clonotype. CDR3 sequence: CASSLNRDTGELFF. The CDR3 coding sequence is TGTGCCAGCAGTCTCAACAGGGACACCGGGGAGCTGTTTTTT. The V gene is TRBV27, the J gene TRBJ2-2; perhaps TRBD1 as D (6 bases). V lost 5 bases and J lost 3, with 10 bases in between. There are 14 residues in the CDR3. The germline gives CDR1 MNHEY, CDR2 SMNVEV (reference sequence).

In regard to this clonotype: Sequence at one end of the junction differs from germline and may be a read error. The J gene is TRBJ2-1, the V gene TRBV7-2; TRBD2 agrees at 8 bases. Per germline, CDR1 SGHTA and CDR2 FQGNSA. The CDR3 extends over 16 amino acids. The CDR3 DNA reads TGTGCCAGCGGCTTGGTTGGCGGGAGGCCATACAATGAGCAGTTCTTC. Amino acids: CASGLVGGRPYNEQFF. Filled out from reference TRBV7-2 and TRBJ2-1, the complete variable domain reads GAGVSQSPSNKVTEKGKDVELRCDPISGHTALYWYRQSLGQGLEFLIYFQGNSAPDKSGLPSDRFSAERTGGSVSTLTIQRTQQEDSAVYLCASGLVGGRPYNEQFFGPGTRLTVL.

This clonotype was observed a few times. The chain carries TRBV19 and TRBJ2-1, with 7 nucleotides matching TRBD1. The germline V gene encodes CDR1 LNHDA and CDR2 SQIVND (reference sequence). Trimming at V came to 0 bases and at J to 8 bases, leaving 7 bases not matched to a gene. The CDR3 is made up of 15 amino acids. CDR3 coding DNA: TGTGCCAGTAGTATAGAACAGGGGCGACTGGATGAGCAGTTCTTC. Translating gives CASSIEQGRLDEQFF.

This clonotype has more than one count but fewer than ten. V and J are TRBV5-1 and TRBJ2-1, with TRBD1 matching 12 bases. Germline-derived CDR1 and CDR2 are SGHRS and YFSETQ. The CDR3 sequence is 17 residues long. V lost 4 bases to trimming and J lost 4 bases; unmatched junction nucleotides: 9. CDR3 coding DNA: TGCGCCAGCAGCGCGTCGGGACAGGGGGCCGGTTACAATGAGCAGTTCTTC. Its protein is CASSASGQGAGYNEQFF.

In its sample, this clonotype was seen a few times. The V call is TRBV25-1, the J call TRBJ1-4, with D unclear. V gave up 1 base and J gave up 2 bases, with 8 bases separating them. The germline CDR1 and CDR2 sequences are MGHDK and SYGVNS. The CDR3 covers 15 residues. The CDR3, as DNA: TGTGCCAGCAGTGAATTGGGAGACACTAATGAAAAACTGTTTTTT. Amino acids: CASSELGDTNEKLFF.

The table lists this clonotype with a few counts. Sequence at one end of the junction differs from germline and may be a read error. This sequence joins TRBV20-1 and TRBJ1-1; D gene unclear. Germline V gene sequence: CDR1 DFQATT, CDR2 SNEGSKA (reference sequence). This CDR3 is 12 amino acids long. Here the CDR3 reads CSARDGPKPNPF. The CDR3 DNA is TGCAGTGCCCGGGATGGGCCTAAACCGAACCCCTTT.